This T cell receptor beta chain was recovered during a study of cytomegalovirus exposure and HLA in healthy donors. Overall study context: The approximately 110 validation repertoires, a later analysis reported, used the same platform as the roughly 660 repertoires from the first cohort. Findings and limits, study-wide: Confirmation was obtained in vitro that a few CMV-associated chains are specific for CMV antigens. Most sequenced TCRs were rare (though some public TCRs occurred in many donors). Within the approximately 110 validation repertoires, first-cohort TCR clusters tended to co-occur, according to a later analysis.

Of note for this clone: The target antigen is unknown.

TCRdb's table, derived via immunoSEQ multiplex PCR, lists solely in-frame clones and lacks some. The table shows 150,000 to 200,000 clones, with roughly 84% occurring only once. CDR3 length equals 14 residues. Per germline, CDR1 MNHNS and CDR2 SASEGT. V gave up 4 bases and J gave up 4 bases, with 13 bases separating them. Material: PBMCs. This receptor was taken from a woman aged 25-40 years in good health and CMV-seropositive. This chain uses TRBV6-1 with TRBJ1-1; D gene ambiguous. In DNA form, the CDR3 reads TGTGCCAGCAGTGCCCCAAATCGGGGCACTGAAGCTTTCTTT. It specifies CASSAPNRGTEAFF.